These 15 T cell receptor beta chains came from one sample sequenced in a study of blood T cell repertoires in COVID-19 (dated by TCRdb to 2019 to 2021). Library method: the immunoSEQ multiplex PCR assay. The table was pulled from immuneACCESS by TCRdb, which kept in-frame rearrangements only. Such tables lose some clones; where checked, under half of the loss comes from unresolved V genes, and the rest has no known cause. A total of about 54,000 clones appear in this sample, around nine tenths of them only once. Under 9% of the sample lies in the top ten. Source material: peripheral blood. These receptors all stem from a woman aged 35 to 49 with active COVID-19.

The chain is built from TRBV2 and TRBJ1-1; TRBD1 matches at 8 bases. In germline, CDR1 is SNHLY, CDR2 FYNNEI. V lost 6 bases to trimming and J lost 4 bases; unmatched junction nucleotides: 4. The CDR3 has 13 residues. The CDR3 loop is CASSPDRGTEAFF. DNA of the CDR3: TGTGCCAGCAGCCCCGACAGGGGCACTGAAGCTTTCTTT.

This clone showed up just once. This chain uses TRBV11-2 with TRBJ2-1, with a weak D call TRBD2 (6 bases). Germline CDR1 is SGHAT and CDR2 is FQNNGV. The germline V and J ends were trimmed by 5 bases and 7 bases, with 24 bases remaining between them. This CDR3 has 17 residues. The CDR3 DNA reads as TGTGCCAGCAGCCTAGGGTGGGGTCGCGGGGCGGTTAATGAGCAGTTCTTC. It encodes CASSLGWGRGAVNEQFF.

V and J are TRBV24-1 and TRBJ2-1; 9 positions match TRBD1. Germline V lookup: CDR1 KGHDR, CDR2 SFDVKD. CDR3 length: 14 amino acids. The junction had 12 bases not matched to a gene; V was cut back by 9 bases and J by 10 bases. The CDR3 DNA sequence: TGTGCCACCCTAACGGGACAGGGCATCAAGGAGCAGTTCTTC. Encoded protein: CATLTGQGIKEQFF.

V and J are TRBV29-1 and TRBJ1-2, with D perhaps TRBD1 (5 bases). V was shortened by 7 bases and J by 8 bases, with 14 bases between the two germline ends. Per germline, CDR1 SQVTM and CDR2 ANQGSEA. The CDR3 has 11 residues. The CDR3 region has the DNA TGCAGCGGGAGGGGAAACTCAGGCTACACCTTC. This gives the protein CSGRGNSGYTF.

This clone has more than one count but fewer than ten. The chain carries TRBV18 and TRBJ2-5; TRBD1 agrees at 9 bases. This CDR3 region has 17 residues. V lost 1 base and J lost 4; bases outside the gene matches: 10. Looked up from germline, CDR1 is KGHSH and CDR2 is LQKENI. CDR3 sequence (DNA): TGTGCCAGCTCACCACAAAACACAGGGGGCCGTGTAGAGACCCAGTACTTC. This sequence encodes CASSPQNTGGRVETQYF.

V is TRBV3-1 (or the pseudogene TRBV3-2) and J is TRBJ1-1; the D gene is possibly TRBD1 (6 bases). The CDR3 contains 13 residues. Germline-derived CDR1 and CDR2 are LGHDT and YNNKEL (reference sequence). The V gene lost 3 bases and the J gene lost 4 bases, with 9 bases spanning the gap. CDR3 nucleotide sequence: TGTGCCAGCAGCCAGGGGGCGGCCACTGAAGCTTTCTTT. Its protein is CASSQGAATEAFF.

J is TRBJ2-7 and V is TRBV11-3; D gene unclear. In germline, CDR1 is SGHNT, CDR2 YENEEA. The V end lost 0 bases, the J end lost 2 bases, and 5 bases lay between the germline ends. This CDR3 contains 13 residues. CDR3 nucleotide sequence: TGTGCCAGCAGCTTAGACGAGCCCTACGAGCAGTACTTC. As protein: CASSLDEPYEQYF.

The rearrangement joins TRBV7-2 to TRBJ2-5, with 7 bases fitting TRBD1. Germline V gene data show CDR1 as SGHTA and CDR2 as FQGNSA. V shed 5 bases, J shed 3 bases, and the junction held 3 bases outside the gene matches. This CDR3 comprises 13 residues. The CDR3 loop reads CASSPGQKETQYF. DNA for the CDR3: TGTGCCAGCAGCCCGGGACAGAAAGAGACCCAGTACTTC.

CDR3 coding DNA: TGTGCCAGTAGGGATACAGGGGTGACCATTCCGCCCCAGCATTTT. It encodes CASRDTGVTIPPQHF. V gene TRBV19 combines with J gene TRBJ1-5, with 7 bases that match TRBD1. The germline V gene encodes CDR1 LNHDA and CDR2 SQIVND (reference sequence). With V trimmed by 6 bases and J by 9 bases, 14 bases remained unmatched. The CDR3 loop spans 15 amino acids.

The V call is TRBV7-2, the J call TRBJ2-1; 7 nucleotides match TRBD2. The V and J ends lost 3 bases and 2 bases, in that order; junction bases with no gene match: 4. The CDR3 runs to 15 residues. Per the germline V gene, CDR1 is SGHTA and CDR2 is FQGNSA. DNA for the CDR3: TGTGCCAGCAGCTTGTCGCGGGGGACCTACAATGAGCAGTTCTTC. It translates to CASSLSRGTYNEQFF.

The rearrangement links TRBV7-6 to TRBJ2-6, with D tentatively TRBD1 (5 bases). The CDR3 loop spans 16 amino acids. Between the trimmed V and J ends, which lost 5 bases and 3 bases, there was a span of 14 bases. CDR1 and CDR2 from the germline V gene are SGHVS and FNYEAQ. CDR3 amino acids: CASSQKQVYGANVLTF. In DNA, the CDR3 is TGTGCCAGCAGCCAAAAACAGGTGTATGGGGCCAACGTCCTGACTTTC.

This clone was detected only once. V usage is TRBV5-6 and J usage is TRBJ2-7; 9 nucleotides match TRBD1. Germline V CDR1 and CDR2: SGHDT, YYEEEE. CDR3 length: 15 residues. J lost 3 bases, V lost 6 bases, and 10 bases had no gene match. CDR3 amino acids: CASTSPGQGIYEQYF. The CDR3 DNA reads as TGTGCCAGCACCTCACCGGGACAGGGAATCTACGAGCAGTACTTC.

This rearrangement joins TRBV5-1 to TRBJ2-5; D call uncertain. Trimming removed 4 bases at V and 1 base at J, with 8 bases between. Germline CDR1 is SGHRS and CDR2 is YFSETQ. The CDR3 extends over 13 amino acids. The CDR3 spells CASSPRAQETQYF. The CDR3 bases are TGCGCCAGCAGCCCTCGAGCCCAAGAGACCCAGTACTTC.

This chain links TRBV5-4 with TRBJ2-6; tentative D call: TRBD1 (5 bases). CDR1 is SGHNT and CDR2 is YYREEE in the germline V gene (reference sequence). This CDR3 region has 16 residues. Deletions cut 3 bases from V and 2 bases from J, with 12 bases between. CDR3 protein: CASSSARVTGANVLTF. The CDR3 coding sequence is TGTGCCAGCAGCTCTGCCAGGGTGACTGGGGCCAACGTCCTGACTTTC.

Only a few counts were recorded for this clone. V and J are TRBV11-1 and TRBJ2-1; 9 nucleotides agree with TRBD2. J gave up 15 bases and V 5 bases, and 11 bases lay outside the gene matches. This CDR3 is built from 13 residues. Germline values: CDR1 SGHAT, CDR2 FQDESV (reference sequence). CDR3 bases: TGTGCCAGCAGCCCTGCCCGAGCGGGGGGACTGTTCTTC. Protein product: CASSPARAGGLFF.